This TCR beta chain was profiled in a study of cytotoxic CD8 clonotypes in ibrutinib-treated CLL. This table comes from immunoSEQ multiplex PCR, and its TCRdb copy is limited to in-frame clones, with some not included. The data hold about 150,000 clones, with 76% observed a single time. The CDR3 sequence is 13 residues long. This TCR derives from a human donor with chronic lymphocytic leukemia. The sequences come from PBMCs, collected after 24 months of ibrutinib treatment. The chain combines TRBV12-2 with TRBJ2-7; the table gives TRBD1 as D, unverified against the DNA. TRBV12-2 is annotated as a pseudogene. The CDR3 loop is CARRQGVSHEQYF. The CDR3 coding sequence is TGTGCGAGACGACAGGGAGTATCCCACGAGCAGTACTTC.